The present T cell receptor beta chain was sequenced within a study of blood T cell repertoires in COVID-19. The overall study: COVID-19 samples from acute and convalescent phases originated in the United States, Italy and Spain. From T cells, B-cell-depleted T cells, or PBMCs came the material, which was cDNA or gDNA.

Source study methods: The assay estimated nucleated cells by amplifying reference gene primers. Assay: immunoSEQ multiplex PCR; the TCRdb copy retains only in-frame clones and omits some. The D gene and trimming were derived from the DNA, and the V and J assignments and clone size from that table. This repertoire shows about 230,000 clones, about 82% found once; its top ten account for roughly 5.3%. Seattle enrolled patients during active infection and tracked them longitudinally. Trimming removed 4 bases from V and 9 bases from J; junction bases left unmatched: 5. CDR3 length equals 15 residues. Germline loops: CDR1 SGHTA, CDR2 FQGNSA.

Sequenced material: peripheral blood. The source of this sequence is a middle-aged man with COVID-19, enrolled during active disease. The chain joins TRBV7-2 to TRBJ1-6, with 11 bases fitting TRBD1. CDR3 region: CASSSWTGGFSPLHF. The CDR3 bases are TGTGCCAGCAGCTCGTGGACAGGGGGCTTTTCACCCCTCCACTTT.